The clone carrying this T cell receptor (beta chain) was detected once. This sample is part of a study of vaccination and CD4 T cells after COVID-19. TCRdb independently ran MiXCR on the PCR reads; one entry per CDR3 protein. The table lists about 20,000 distinct CDR3 sequences, around three fifths of them singletons, with approximately 1% in the top ten. This TCR was recovered from a human donor who had recovered from COVID-19. The input for sequencing was CD4+ T cells from blood, taken before SARS-CoV-2 vaccination.

The CDR3 sequence: CASSELRGGNTEAFF. CDR3 nucleotides: TGTGCCAGCAGTGAGCTCCGAGGGGGGAACACTGAAGCTTTCTTT. The chain combines TRBV6-1 with TRBJ1-1, with D possibly matching TRBD1 (6 bases). V lost 3 bases to trimming and J lost 1 base, with 12 bases between them. From germline, CDR1 is MNHNS and CDR2 SASEGT. The CDR3 covers 15 residues.